A single sample is the source of the 11 T cell receptor beta chains below, sequenced in a study of T cell repertoires in cytomegalovirus infection. TCRdb reprocessed the reads via MiXCR and lists one record per CDR3 protein. The sample lists roughly 240,000 distinct CDR3 sequences; around 6.6% were seen once. Sequencing used PBMCs. The source of these receptors is a human donor in good health (CMV status not recorded). Some clones in this sample may be carry-over from other donors' samples.

This clonotype was seen repeatedly, ten times or more. V gene TRBV19 combines with J gene TRBJ1-5, with TRBD1 matching over 10 bases. CDR3 size: 14 residues. The germline V gene encodes CDR1 LNHDA and CDR2 SQIVND (reference sequence). Trimming took 7 bases from V and 6 from J; bases not matched to a gene: 6. DNA of the CDR3: TGTGCCAGTACCGGACAGGGGGGCGGTCAGCCCCAGCATTTT. Residues: CASTGQGGGQPQHF. Complete variable domain (other parts from reference TRBV19 and TRBJ1-5): DGGITQSPKYLFRKEGQNVTLSCEQNLNHDAMYWYRQDPGQGLRLIYYSQIVNDFQKGDIAEGYSVSREKKESFPLTVTSAQKNPTAFYLCASTGQGGGQPQHFGDGTRLSIL.

There are a few counts of this clonotype. The chain recombines TRBV6-5 with TRBJ1-6; 7 positions agree with TRBD1. Looked up from germline, CDR1 is MNHEY and CDR2 is SVGAGI. V shed 7 bases, J shed 7 bases, and the junction held 7 bases outside the gene matches. This CDR3 comprises 14 residues. The CDR3 region has the DNA TGTGCCAGCACCGGGTGGGACAGCAATTCACCCCTCCACTTT. As protein: CASTGWDSNSPLHF.

The V and J genes are TRBV2 and TRBJ2-7; tentatively, D is TRBD2 (5 bases). Germline V gene data show CDR1 as SNHLY and CDR2 as FYNNEI. The CDR3 extends over 12 amino acids. V was pared by 7 bases and J by 0 bases, with 7 bases between. CDR3 in DNA: TGTGCCAGCATCCGGGACTCCTACGAGCAGTACTTC. Protein: CASIRDSYEQYF.

The gene calls are TRBV6-5 and TRBJ2-5; D possibly uses TRBD1 or TRBD2 (5 bases each). This CDR3 comprises 16 residues. V was cut by 6 bases and J by 2 bases, with 19 bases left in between. Looked up from germline, CDR1 is MNHEY and CDR2 is SVGAGI. The CDR3 protein is CASRVRGARGQETQYF. The CDR3 region has the DNA TGTGCCAGCAGGGTGCGAGGGGCCCGGGGTCAAGAGACCCAGTACTTC.

This clonotype was found many times. The V and J genes are TRBV25-1 and TRBJ1-2; 8 nucleotides agree with TRBD1. The V gene's germline CDR1 is MGHDK and CDR2 SYGVNS. CDR3 length equals 15 residues. Trimming at V came to 0 bases and at J to 4 bases, leaving 4 bases not matched to a gene. DNA of the CDR3: TGTGCCAGCAGTGAATATCAGGGGGCGGGCTATGGCTACACCTTC. The encoded protein is CASSEYQGAGYGYTF.

In its sample, this clonotype was seen many times. The chain couples TRBV10-3 to TRBJ1-5; TRBD1 might be the D (5 bases). V was trimmed by 3 bases and J by 7 bases, leaving 16 bases between them. CDR3 length: 15 residues. CDR1 is ENHRY and CDR2 is SYGVKD in the germline V gene. CDR3 sequence reads: CAISESGDLRQPQHF. In DNA, the CDR3 is TGTGCCATCAGTGAAAGTGGGGACCTGCGCCAGCCCCAGCATTTT.

At least ten counts were recorded for this clonotype. The chain has TRBV30 and TRBJ1-3; no clear D gene. Germline loops: CDR1 GTSNPN, CDR2 SVGIG (reference sequence). This CDR3 has 12 residues. Trimming stripped 0 bases from V and 6 bases from J, with 6 bases between. CDR3 region: CAWSVDENTIYF. DNA for the CDR3: TGTGCCTGGAGTGTAGACGAAAACACCATATATTTT.

This clonotype has ten or more counts. The chain joins TRBV2 to TRBJ2-1, with 9 positions matching TRBD1. The V and J ends lost 7 bases and 3 bases, in that order; junction bases with no gene match: 7. Germline V CDR1 and CDR2: SNHLY, FYNNEI. The CDR3 spans 15 residues. The CDR3 protein is CASKVDRGGYNEQFF. CDR3 coding DNA: TGTGCCAGCAAGGTTGACAGGGGGGGCTACAATGAGCAGTTCTTC.

This clonotype was counted at least ten times. The J gene is TRBJ2-7, the V gene TRBV11-2; 7 nucleotides line up with TRBD1. Per the germline V gene, CDR1 is SGHAT and CDR2 is FQNNGV. V was pared by 1 base and J by 2 bases, with 2 bases of the junction left unmatched. The CDR3 consists of 14 residues. The CDR3 coding sequence is TGTGCCAGCAGCTTAGGCACAGGGGCCTACGAGCAGTACTTC. This sequence encodes CASSLGTGAYEQYF.

This clonotype has a count of ten or more. The V gene is TRBV30, the J gene TRBJ1-1; D gene ambiguous. Trimming pared 4 bases from V and 4 bases from J, leaving 13 bases between. The CDR3 has 13 residues. Germline V CDR1 and CDR2: GTSNPN, SVGIG (reference sequence). The CDR3 nucleotides read TGTGCCTGGAATCGTCTCCCGCGCACTGAAGCTTTCTTT. It is translated as CAWNRLPRTEAFF.

This chain uses TRBV20-1 with TRBJ1-1; weak D call: TRBD1 (5 bases). Deletions cut 1 base from V and 6 bases from J, with 15 bases between. This CDR3 contains 14 residues. Germline V gene sequence: CDR1 DFQATT, CDR2 SNEGSKA (reference sequence). CDR3 nucleotides: TGCAGTGCTAGAGGGGTCCAGGGAGGACCTGAAGCTTTCTTT. It yields the protein CSARGVQGGPEAFF.